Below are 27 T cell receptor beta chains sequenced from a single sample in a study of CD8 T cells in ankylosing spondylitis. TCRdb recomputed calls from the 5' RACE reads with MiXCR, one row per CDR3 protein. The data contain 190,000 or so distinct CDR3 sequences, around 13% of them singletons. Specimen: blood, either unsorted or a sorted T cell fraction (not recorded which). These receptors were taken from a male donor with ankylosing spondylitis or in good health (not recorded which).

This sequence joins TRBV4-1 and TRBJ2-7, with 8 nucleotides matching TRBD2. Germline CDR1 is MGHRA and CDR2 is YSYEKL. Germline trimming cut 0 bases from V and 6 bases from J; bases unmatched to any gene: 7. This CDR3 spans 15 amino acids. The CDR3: CASSQDVQRETEQYF. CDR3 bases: TGCGCCAGCAGCCAAGATGTCCAGCGGGAGACCGAGCAGTACTTC.

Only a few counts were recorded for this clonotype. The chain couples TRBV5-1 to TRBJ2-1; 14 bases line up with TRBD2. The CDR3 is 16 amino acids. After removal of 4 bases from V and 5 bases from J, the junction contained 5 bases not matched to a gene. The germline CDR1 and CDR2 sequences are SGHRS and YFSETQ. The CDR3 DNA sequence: TGCGCCAGCAGCCCGACTAGCGGGAGGGGAGACAATGAGCAGTTCTTC. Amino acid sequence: CASSPTSGRGDNEQFF.

CDR3 loop: CASSQGTARTPYEQYF. In nucleotides, the CDR3 is TGCGCCAGCAGCCAGGGGACAGCCCGAACCCCCTACGAGCAGTACTTC. The chain recombines TRBV4-1 with TRBJ2-7, with 7 bases lining up with TRBD1. Trimming removed 3 bases from V and 2 bases from J; junction bases left unmatched: 10. Germline V gene sequence: CDR1 MGHRA, CDR2 YSYEKL. The CDR3 consists of 16 residues.

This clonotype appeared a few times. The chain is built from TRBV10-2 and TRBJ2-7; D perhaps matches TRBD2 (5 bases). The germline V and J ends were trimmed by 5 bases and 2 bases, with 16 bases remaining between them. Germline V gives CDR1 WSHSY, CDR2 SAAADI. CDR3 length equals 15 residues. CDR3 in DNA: TGCGCCAGCAGTTACTCGGGGTCCCCAACCTACGAGCAGTACTTC. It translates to CASSYSGSPTYEQYF.

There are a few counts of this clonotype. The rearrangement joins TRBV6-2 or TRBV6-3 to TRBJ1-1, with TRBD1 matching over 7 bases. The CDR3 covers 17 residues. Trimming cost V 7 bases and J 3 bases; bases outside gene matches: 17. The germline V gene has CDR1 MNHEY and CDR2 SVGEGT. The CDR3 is CASTQMAGGVGDTEAFF. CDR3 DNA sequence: TGTGCCAGCACCCAGATGGCAGGGGGAGTCGGGGACACTGAAGCTTTCTTT.

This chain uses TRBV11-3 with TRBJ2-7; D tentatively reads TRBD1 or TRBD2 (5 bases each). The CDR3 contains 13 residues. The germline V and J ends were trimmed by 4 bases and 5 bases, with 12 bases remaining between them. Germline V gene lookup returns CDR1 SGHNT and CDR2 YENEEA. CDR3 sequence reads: CASSSAWDDEQYF. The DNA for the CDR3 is TGTGCCAGCAGCTCCGCGTGGGACGACGAGCAGTACTTC.

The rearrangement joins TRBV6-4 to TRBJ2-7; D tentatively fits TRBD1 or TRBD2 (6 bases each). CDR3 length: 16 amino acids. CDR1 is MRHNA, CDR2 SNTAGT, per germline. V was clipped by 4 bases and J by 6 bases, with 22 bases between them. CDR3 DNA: TGTGCCAGCAGTGTGAACCCGGGGGCAGAGTTCGGCGAGCAGTACTTC. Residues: CASSVNPGAEFGEQYF.

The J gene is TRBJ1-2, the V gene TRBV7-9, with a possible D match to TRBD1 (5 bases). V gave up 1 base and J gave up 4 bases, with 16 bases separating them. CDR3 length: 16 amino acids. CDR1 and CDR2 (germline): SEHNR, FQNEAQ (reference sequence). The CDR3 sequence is CASSLGVGGFGYGYTF. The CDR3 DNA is TGTGCCAGCAGCTTAGGAGTCGGGGGATTTGGCTATGGCTACACCTTC.

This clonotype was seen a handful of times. This CDR3 is CASSHYLDPQNEQFF. CDR3 nucleotides: TGCGCCAGCAGCCACTACCTAGACCCGCAGAATGAGCAGTTCTTC. The chain combines TRBV4-1 with TRBJ2-1; D not resolved. Germline CDR1 reads MGHRA; CDR2 reads YSYEKL. This CDR3 is 15 amino acids long. V was clipped by 3 bases and J by 7 bases, with 16 bases between them.

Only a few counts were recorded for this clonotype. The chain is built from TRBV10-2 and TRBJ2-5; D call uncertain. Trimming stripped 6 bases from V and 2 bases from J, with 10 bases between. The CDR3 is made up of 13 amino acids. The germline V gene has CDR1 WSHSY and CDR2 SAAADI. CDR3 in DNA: TGCGCCAGCAGGGCCTCGGTACAAGAGACCCAGTACTTC. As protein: CASRASVQETQYF.

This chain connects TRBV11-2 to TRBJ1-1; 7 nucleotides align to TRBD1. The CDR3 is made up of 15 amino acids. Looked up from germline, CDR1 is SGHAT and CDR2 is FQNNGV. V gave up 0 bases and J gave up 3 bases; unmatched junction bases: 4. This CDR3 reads CASSLDEGAHTEAFF. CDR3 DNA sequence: TGTGCCAGCAGCTTAGATGAGGGGGCCCACACTGAAGCTTTCTTT.

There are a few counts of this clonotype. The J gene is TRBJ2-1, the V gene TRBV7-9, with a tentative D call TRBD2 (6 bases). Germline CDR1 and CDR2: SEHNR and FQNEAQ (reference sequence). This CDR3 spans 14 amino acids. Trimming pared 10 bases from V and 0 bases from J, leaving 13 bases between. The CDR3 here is CATTRESSYNEQFF. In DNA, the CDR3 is TGTGCCACCACACGGGAGAGCTCCTACAATGAGCAGTTCTTC.

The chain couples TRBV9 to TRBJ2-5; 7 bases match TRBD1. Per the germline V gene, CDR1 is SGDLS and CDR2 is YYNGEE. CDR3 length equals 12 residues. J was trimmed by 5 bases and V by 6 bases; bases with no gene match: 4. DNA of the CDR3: TGTGCCAGCAAGGGGGCTCGGGAGACCCAGTACTTC. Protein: CASKGARETQYF.

The CDR3 sequence is CASSLDRYTEAFF. The CDR3, as DNA: TGTGCCAGCAGTCTCGACAGGTACACTGAAGCTTTCTTT. The gene calls are TRBV27 and TRBJ1-1; weak D call: TRBD1 (6 bases). The CDR3 covers 13 residues. The V gene's germline CDR1 is MNHEY and CDR2 SMNVEV (reference sequence). V was shortened by 5 bases and J by 3 bases, with 10 bases between the two germline ends.

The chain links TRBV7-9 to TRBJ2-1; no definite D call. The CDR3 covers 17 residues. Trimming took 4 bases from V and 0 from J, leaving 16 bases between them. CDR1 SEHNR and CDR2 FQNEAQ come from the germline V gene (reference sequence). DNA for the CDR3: TGTGCCAGCAGCTCCCCGGTACTGATGAGCTCCTACAATGAGCAGTTCTTC. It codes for CASSSPVLMSSYNEQFF. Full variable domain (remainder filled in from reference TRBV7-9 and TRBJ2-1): DTGVSQNPRHKITKRGQNVTFRCDPISEHNRLYWYRQTLGQGPEFLTYFQNEAQLEKSRLLSDRFSAERPKGSFSTLEIQRTEQGDSAMYLCASSSPVLMSSYNEQFFGPGTRLTVL.

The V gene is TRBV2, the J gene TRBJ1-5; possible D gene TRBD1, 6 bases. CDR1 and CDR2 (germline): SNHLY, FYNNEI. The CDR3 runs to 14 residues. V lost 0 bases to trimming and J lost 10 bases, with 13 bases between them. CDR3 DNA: TGTGCCAGCAGTGAAGCGATAGGGGGGCGTCCCCAGCATTTT. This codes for CASSEAIGGRPQHF.

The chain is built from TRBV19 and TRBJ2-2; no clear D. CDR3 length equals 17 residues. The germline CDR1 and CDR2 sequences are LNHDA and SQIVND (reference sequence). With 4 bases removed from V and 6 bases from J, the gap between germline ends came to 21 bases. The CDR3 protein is CASSNPTRLDYAGELFF. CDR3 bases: TGTGCCAGTAGTAACCCGACCCGGTTAGATTACGCCGGGGAGCTGTTTTTT.

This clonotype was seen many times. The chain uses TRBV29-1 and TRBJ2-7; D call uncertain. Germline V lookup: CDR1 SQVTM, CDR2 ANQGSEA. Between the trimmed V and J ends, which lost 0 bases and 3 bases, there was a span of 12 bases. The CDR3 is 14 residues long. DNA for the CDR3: TGCAGCGTTGAAGAAGGTGATAGGAACTACGAGCAGTACTTC. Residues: CSVEEGDRNYEQYF.

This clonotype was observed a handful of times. The chain's CDR3 is CASSRYQKLAGGPHEQFF. The CDR3 nucleotides read TGTGCCAGCAGCCGGTACCAAAAACTAGCGGGAGGGCCGCACGAGCAGTTCTTC. The V call is TRBV11-2, the J call TRBJ2-1, with 13 bases fitting TRBD2. CDR3 size: 18 residues. V trimming: 5 bases; J trimming: 10 bases; junction bases outside the gene matches: 17. Germline V gene lookup returns CDR1 SGHAT and CDR2 FQNNGV. The full variable domain, in which reference TRBV11-2 and TRBJ2-1 provide the parts outside the CDR3, is EAGVAQSPRYKIIEKRQSVAFWCNPISGHATLYWYQQILGQGPKLLIQFQNNGVVDDSQLPKDRFSAERLKGVDSTLKIQPAKLEDSAVYLCASSRYQKLAGGPHEQFFGPGTRLTVL.

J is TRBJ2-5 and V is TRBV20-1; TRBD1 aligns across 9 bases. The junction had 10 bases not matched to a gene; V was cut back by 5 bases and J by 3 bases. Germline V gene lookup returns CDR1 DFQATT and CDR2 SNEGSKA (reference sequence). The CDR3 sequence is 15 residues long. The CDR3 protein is CSAGQGISGKETQYF. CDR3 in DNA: TGCAGTGCTGGACAGGGGATCAGTGGTAAAGAGACCCAGTACTTC.

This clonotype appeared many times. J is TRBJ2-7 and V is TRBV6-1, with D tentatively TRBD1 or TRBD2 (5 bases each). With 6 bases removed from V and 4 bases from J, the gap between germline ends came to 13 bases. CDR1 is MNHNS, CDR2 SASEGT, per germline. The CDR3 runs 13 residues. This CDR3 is CASSPGTGYEQYF. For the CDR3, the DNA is TGTGCCAGCAGCCCGGGGACCGGGTACGAGCAGTACTTC.

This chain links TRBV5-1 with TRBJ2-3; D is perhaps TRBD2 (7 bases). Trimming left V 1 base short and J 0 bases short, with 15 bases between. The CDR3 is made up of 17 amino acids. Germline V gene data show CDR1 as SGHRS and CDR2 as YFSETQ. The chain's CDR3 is CASSLSAGASSTDTQYF. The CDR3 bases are TGCGCCAGCAGCTTGAGTGCGGGGGCCTCTAGCACAGATACGCAGTATTTT.

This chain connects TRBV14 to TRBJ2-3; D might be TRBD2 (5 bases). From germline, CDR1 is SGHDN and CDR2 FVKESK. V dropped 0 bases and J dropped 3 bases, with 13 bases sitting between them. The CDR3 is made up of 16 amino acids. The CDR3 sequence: CASSQDGAEVTDTQYF. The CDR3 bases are TGTGCCAGCAGCCAAGATGGAGCGGAGGTAACAGATACGCAGTATTTT.

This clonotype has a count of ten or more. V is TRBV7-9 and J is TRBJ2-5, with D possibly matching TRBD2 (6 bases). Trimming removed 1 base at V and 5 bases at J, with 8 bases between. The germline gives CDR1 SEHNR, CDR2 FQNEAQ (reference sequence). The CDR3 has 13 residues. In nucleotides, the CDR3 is TGTGCCAGCAGCTTAGTAGGAGGGGAGACCCAGTACTTC. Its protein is CASSLVGGETQYF.

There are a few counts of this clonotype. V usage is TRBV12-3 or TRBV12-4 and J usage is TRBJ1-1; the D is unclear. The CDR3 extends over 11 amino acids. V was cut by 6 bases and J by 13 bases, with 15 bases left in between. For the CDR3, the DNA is TGTGCCAGCAGCTTTCGATACGAGCTTTTCTTT. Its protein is CASSFRYELFF.

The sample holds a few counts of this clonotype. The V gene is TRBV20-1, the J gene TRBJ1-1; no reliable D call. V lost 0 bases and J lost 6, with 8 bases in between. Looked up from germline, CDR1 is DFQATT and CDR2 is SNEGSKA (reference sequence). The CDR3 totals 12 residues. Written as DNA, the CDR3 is TGCAGTGCTAGAGAGTCCGGGGCTGAAGCTTTCTTT. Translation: CSARESGAEAFF.

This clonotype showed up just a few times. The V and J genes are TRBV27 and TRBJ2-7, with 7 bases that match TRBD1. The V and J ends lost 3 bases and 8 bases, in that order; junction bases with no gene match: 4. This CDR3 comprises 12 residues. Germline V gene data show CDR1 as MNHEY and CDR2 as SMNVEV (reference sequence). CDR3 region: CASSFGTEKQYF. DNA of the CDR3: TGTGCCAGCAGTTTCGGGACAGAAAAGCAGTACTTC.